Included here is one TCR beta chain sequence, with context. This record comes from a study of blood T cell repertoires in COVID-19. Whole-study context: T cells, B-cell-depleted T cells, or PBMCs supplied cDNA or gDNA.

TCRdb keeps only in-frame clones here, not all; method: immunoSEQ multiplex PCR. The top ten hold 2% to 2.5% of the sample, which has approximately 260,000 clones, roughly 88% seen once. This receptor was identified in a woman in her thirties or forties who had recovered from COVID-19. Specimen: peripheral blood.

CDR3 DNA: TGTGCCAGCAGCTTAGGGGGCCCATTGGGTGTGCAGTTCTTC. Translating gives CASSLGGPLGVQFF. The rearrangement links TRBV11-3 to TRBJ2-1; D is possibly TRBD1 (5 bases). Looked up from germline, CDR1 is SGHNT and CDR2 is YENEEA. Between the trimmed V and J ends, which lost 1 base and 12 bases, there was a span of 16 bases. CDR3 length: 14 residues.